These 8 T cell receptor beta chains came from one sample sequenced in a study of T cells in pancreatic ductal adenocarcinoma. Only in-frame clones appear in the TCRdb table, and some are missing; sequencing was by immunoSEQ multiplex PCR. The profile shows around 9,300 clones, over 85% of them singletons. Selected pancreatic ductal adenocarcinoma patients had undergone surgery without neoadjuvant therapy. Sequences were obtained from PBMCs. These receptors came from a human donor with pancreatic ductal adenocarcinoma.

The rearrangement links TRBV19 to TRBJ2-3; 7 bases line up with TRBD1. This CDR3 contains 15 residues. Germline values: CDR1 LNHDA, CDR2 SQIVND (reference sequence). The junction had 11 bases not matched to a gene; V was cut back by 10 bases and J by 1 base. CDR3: CATSTGAARTDTQYF. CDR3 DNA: TGTGCCACCAGCACAGGGGCCGCGCGCACAGATACGCAGTATTTT.

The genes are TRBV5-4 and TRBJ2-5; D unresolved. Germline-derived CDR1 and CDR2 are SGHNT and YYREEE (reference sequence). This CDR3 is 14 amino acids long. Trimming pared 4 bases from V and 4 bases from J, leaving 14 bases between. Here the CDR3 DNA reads TGTGCCAGCAGCCATCCTCCAGCGCGAGAGACCCAGTACTTC. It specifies CASSHPPARETQYF.

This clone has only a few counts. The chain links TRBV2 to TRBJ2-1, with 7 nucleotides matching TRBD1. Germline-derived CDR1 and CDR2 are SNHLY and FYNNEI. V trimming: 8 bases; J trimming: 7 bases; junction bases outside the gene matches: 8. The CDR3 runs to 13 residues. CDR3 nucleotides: TGTGCCAGCCGTGGACAGGTAGGGAATGAGCAGTTCTTC. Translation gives CASRGQVGNEQFF. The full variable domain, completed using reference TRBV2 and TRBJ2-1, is EPEVTQTPSHQVTQMGQEVILRCVPISNHLYFYWYRQILGQKVEFLVSFYNNEISEKSEIFDDQFSVERPDGSNFTLKIRSTKLEDSAMYFCASRGQVGNEQFFGPGTRLTVL.

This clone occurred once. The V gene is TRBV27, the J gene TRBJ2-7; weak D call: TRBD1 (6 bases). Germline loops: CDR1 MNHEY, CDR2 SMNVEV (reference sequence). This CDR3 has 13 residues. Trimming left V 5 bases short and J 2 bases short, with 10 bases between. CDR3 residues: CASSIRDTYEQYF. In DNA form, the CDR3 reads TGTGCCAGCAGTATCCGGGACACCTACGAGCAGTACTTC.

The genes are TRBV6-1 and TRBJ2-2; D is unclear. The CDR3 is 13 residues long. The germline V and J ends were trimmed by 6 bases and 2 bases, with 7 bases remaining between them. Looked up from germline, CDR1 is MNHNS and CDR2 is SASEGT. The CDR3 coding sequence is TGTGCCAGCAGGAGTTATAACACCGGGGAGCTGTTTTTT. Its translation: CASRSYNTGELFF.

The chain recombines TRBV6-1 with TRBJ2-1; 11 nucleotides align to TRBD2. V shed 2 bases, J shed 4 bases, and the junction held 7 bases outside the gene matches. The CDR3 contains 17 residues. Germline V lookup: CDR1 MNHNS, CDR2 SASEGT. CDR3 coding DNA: TGTGCCAGCAGTGAAACTAGCGGGAGTTCTTTTTACAATGAGCAGTTCTTC. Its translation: CASSETSGSSFYNEQFF.

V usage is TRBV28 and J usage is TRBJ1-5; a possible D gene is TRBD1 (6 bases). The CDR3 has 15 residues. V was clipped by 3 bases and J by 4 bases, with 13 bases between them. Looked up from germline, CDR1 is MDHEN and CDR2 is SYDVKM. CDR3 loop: CASSLGGGVNQPQHF. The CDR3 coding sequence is TGTGCCAGCAGTTTGGGAGGGGGGGTAAATCAGCCCCAGCATTTT. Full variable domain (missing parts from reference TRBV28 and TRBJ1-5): DVKVTQSSRYLVKRTGEKVFLECVQDMDHENMFWYRQDPGLGLRLIYFSYDVKMKEKGDIPEGYSVSREKKERFSLILESASTNQTSMYLCASSLGGGVNQPQHFGDGTRLSIL.

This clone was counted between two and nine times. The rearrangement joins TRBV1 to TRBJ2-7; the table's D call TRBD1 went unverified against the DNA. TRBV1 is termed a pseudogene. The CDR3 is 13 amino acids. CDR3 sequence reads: CTSSRWAAYEQYF. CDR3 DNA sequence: TGCACCAGCAGCCGTTGGGCTGCCTACGAGCAGTACTTC.